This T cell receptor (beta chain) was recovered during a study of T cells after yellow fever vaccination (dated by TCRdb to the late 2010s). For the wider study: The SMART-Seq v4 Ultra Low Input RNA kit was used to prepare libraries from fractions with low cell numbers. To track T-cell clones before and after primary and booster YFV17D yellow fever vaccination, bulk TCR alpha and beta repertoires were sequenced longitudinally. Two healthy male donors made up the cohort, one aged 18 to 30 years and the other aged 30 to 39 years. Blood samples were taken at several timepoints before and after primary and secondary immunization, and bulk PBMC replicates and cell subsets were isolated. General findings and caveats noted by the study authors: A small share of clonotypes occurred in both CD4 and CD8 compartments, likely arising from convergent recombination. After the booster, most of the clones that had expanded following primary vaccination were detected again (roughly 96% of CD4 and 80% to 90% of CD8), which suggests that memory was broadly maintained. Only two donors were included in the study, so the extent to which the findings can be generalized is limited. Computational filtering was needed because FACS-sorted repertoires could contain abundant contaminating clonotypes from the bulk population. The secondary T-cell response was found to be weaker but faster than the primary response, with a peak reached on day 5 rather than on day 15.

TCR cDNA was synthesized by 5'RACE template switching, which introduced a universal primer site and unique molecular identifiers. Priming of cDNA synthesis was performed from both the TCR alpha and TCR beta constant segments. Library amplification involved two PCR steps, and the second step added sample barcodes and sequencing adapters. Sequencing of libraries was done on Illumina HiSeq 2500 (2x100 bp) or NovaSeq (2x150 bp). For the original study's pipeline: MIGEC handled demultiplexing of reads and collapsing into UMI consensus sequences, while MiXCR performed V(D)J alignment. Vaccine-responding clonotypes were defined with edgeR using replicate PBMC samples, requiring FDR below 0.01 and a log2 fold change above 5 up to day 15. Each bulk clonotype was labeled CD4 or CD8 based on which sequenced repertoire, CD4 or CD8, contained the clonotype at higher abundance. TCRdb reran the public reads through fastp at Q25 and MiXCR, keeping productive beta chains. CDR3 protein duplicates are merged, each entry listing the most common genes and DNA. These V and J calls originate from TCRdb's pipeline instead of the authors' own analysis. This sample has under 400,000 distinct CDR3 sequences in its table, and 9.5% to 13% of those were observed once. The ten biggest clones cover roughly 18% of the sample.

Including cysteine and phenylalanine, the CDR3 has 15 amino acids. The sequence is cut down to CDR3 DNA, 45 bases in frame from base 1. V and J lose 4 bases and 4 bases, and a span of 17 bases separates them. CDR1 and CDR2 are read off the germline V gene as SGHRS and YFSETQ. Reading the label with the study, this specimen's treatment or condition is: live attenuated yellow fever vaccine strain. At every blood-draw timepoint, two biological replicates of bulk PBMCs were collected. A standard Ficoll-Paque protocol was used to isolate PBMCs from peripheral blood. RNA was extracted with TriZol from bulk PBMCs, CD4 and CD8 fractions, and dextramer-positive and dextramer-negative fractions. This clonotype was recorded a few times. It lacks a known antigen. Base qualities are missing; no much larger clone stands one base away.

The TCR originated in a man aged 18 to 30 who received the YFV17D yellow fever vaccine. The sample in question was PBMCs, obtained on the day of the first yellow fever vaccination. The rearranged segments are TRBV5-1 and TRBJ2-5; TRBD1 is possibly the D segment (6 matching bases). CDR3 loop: CASSQGHKGGETQYF. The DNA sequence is TGCGCCAGCAGCCAGGGACATAAAGGGGGAGAGACCCAGTACTTC.